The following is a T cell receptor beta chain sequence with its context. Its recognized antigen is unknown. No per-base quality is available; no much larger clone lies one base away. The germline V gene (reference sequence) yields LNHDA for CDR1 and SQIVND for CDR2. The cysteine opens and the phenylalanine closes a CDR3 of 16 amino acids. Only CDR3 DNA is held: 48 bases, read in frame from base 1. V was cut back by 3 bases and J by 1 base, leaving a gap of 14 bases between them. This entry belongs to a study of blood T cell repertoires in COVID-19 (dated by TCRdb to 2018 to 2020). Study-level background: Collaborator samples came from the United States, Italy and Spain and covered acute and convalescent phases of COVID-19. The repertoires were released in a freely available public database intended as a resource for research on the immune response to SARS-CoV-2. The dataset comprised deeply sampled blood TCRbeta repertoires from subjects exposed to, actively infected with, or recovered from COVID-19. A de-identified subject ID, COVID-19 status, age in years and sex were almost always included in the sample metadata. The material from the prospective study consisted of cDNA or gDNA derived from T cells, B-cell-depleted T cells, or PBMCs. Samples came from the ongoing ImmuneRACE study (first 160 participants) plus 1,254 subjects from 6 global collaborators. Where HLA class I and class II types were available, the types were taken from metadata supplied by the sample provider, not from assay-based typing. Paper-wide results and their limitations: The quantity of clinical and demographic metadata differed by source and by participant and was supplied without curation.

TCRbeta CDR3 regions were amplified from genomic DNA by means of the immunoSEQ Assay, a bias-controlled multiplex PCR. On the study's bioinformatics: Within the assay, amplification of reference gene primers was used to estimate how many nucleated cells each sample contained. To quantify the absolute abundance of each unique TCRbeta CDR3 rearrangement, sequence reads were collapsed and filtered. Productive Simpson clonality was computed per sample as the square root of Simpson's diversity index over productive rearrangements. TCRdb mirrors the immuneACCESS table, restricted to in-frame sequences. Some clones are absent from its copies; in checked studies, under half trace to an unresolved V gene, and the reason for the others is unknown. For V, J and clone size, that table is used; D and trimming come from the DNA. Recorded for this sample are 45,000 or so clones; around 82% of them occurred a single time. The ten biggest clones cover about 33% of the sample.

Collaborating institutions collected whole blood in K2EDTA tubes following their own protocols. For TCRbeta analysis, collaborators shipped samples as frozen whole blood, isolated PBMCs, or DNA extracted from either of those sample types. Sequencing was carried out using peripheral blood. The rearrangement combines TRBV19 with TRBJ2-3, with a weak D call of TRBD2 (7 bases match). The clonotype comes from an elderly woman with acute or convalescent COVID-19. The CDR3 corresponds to CASSMRWGGRTDTQYF. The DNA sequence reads TGTGCCAGTAGTATGCGCTGGGGGGGGCGCACAGATACGCAGTATTTT.